These T cell receptor beta chains were read from a single sample in a study of blood T cell repertoires in COVID-19. TCRdb's copy holds only in-frame clones and misses some; the assay was immunoSEQ multiplex PCR. The sample yields around 47,000 clones, under 90% seen once. Sequencing was carried out using peripheral blood. Receptors originate from a man at least 80 years old with active or convalescent COVID-19. Each CDR3 is given with its conserved first and last residue. The D gene is left open where the match is weak. Clone size is given for some rows only: seen once, a few or many times, or a class if the clone is expanded.

J gene | D gene | V gene | clone size | CDR3 DNA | CDR3 protein
TRBJ2-2 | . | TRBV7-3 | . | TGTGCCAGCAGCTTATTTACGACTGCGAACACCGGGGAGCTGTTTTTT | CASSLFTTANTGELFF
TRBJ1-2 | . | TRBV5-6 | . | TGTGCCAGCAGCCCGGATTTGGGCTTTAACTATGGCTACACCTTC | CASSPDLGFNYGYTF
TRBJ1-3 | TRBD1 | TRBV7-2 | few | TGTGCCAGCAGCTTAACGGGGGGACAGGGTGGAAACACCATATATTTT | CASSLTGGQGGNTIYF
TRBJ1-1 | . | TRBV30 | . | TGTGCCTGGGGGGTGGGGCAGATGAACACTGAAGCTTTCTTT | CAWGVGQMNTEAFF
TRBJ2-7 | . | TRBV5-1 | . | TGCGCCAGCAGCTTGGAAGGGGGGACTAAATCGGTCCTCGACGAGCAGTACTTC | CASSLEGGTKSVLDEQYF
TRBJ1-5 | . | TRBV3-1/TRBV3-2 | once | TGTGCCAGCAGCCCCATGGGGAGACCTAGCAATCAGCCCCAGCATTTT | CASSPMGRPSNQPQHF
TRBJ1-5 | . | TRBV28 | . | TGTGCCAGCAGTTTAGCTGGGGAGGGATTTCAGAAGCCCCAGCATTTT | CASSLAGEGFQKPQHF
TRBJ2-4 | . | TRBV27 | . | TGTGCCAGCAGTCTCAGGCGGGTAATCAGTGCCAAAAACATTCAGTACTTC | CASSLRRVISAKNIQYF
TRBJ2-3 | TRBD1 | TRBV11-2 | . | TGTGCCAGCGCCAGTTTTCCGACAGGGGGGGATACGCAGTATTTT | CASASFPTGGDTQYF
TRBJ2-2 | . | TRBV18 | . | TGTGCCAGCTCACCCAGGGACACTAACACCGGGGAGCTGTTTTTT | CASSPRDTNTGELFF
TRBJ2-3 | . | TRBV28 | . | TGTGCCAGCAGTTTCCAGGGGTCATCGCAGTATTTT | CASSFQGSSQYF
TRBJ1-5 | . | TRBV6-6 | . | TGTGCCAGCAGTTCCGGTCTACAGGGTCAGCCCCAGCATTTT | CASSSGLQGQPQHF
TRBJ1-1 | TRBD1 | TRBV30 | . | TGTGCCTGGAGTCGGGTTGCCGGACAGGGGAACACTGAAGCTTTCTTT | CAWSRVAGQGNTEAFF
TRBJ2-7 | TRBD2 | TRBV30 | . | TGTGCCTGGGGACTAGCGGGAGCTCGGGAGCAGTACTTC | CAWGLAGAREQYF
TRBJ2-3 | TRBD2 | TRBV3-1/TRBV3-2 | . | TGTGCCAGCAGCCTTCCCCCTAGCGGGGGTTTAGATACGCAGTATTTT | CASSLPPSGGLDTQYF
TRBJ2-2 | . | TRBV30 | . | TGTGCCTGGGCCCACTATTCGAACACCGGGGAGCTGTTTTTT | CAWAHYSNTGELFF
TRBJ2-5 | . | TRBV5-1 | . | TGCGCCAGCAGCCAGGGGACGGCGGAGACCCAGTACTTC | CASSQGTAETQYF
TRBJ1-3 | TRBD1 | TRBV7-9 | once | TGTGCCAGCAGCCCTCTTGGACAGGCCTTTAGATATTTT | CASSPLGQAFRYF
TRBJ1-4 | TRBD1 | TRBV11-2 | . | TGTGCCAGCAGCTTTGAGGGGGCTCGGGAAAAACTGTTTTTT | CASSFEGAREKLFF
TRBJ2-3 | TRBD1 | TRBV7-2 | . | TGTGCCAGCAGCTCGGGACAGGGGGCGCAAGATACGCAGTATTTT | CASSSGQGAQDTQYF
TRBJ2-7 | . | TRBV6-5 | . | TGTGCCAGCAGCTCCACAGGAGTTCGGTTGAACGAGCAGTACTTC | CASSSTGVRLNEQYF
TRBJ1-6 | . | TRBV28 | . | TGTGCCAGCAGACCGGGGGAGGAGATTCTTGGGTCACCCCTCCACTTT | CASRPGEEILGSPLHF
TRBJ1-1 | . | TRBV7-2 | . | TGTGCCAGCAGCTTAGGCGGTGAAGCTTTCTTT | CASSLGGEAFF
TRBJ2-5 | TRBD2 | TRBV7-2 | . | TGTGCCAGCAGCCTCATCAGACTAGCTGAAGAGACCCAGTACTTC | CASSLIRLAEETQYF
TRBJ1-4 | TRBD1 | TRBV10-3 | few | TGTGCCATCAGTGCGACAGGGCAAGATGAAAAACTGTTTTTT | CAISATGQDEKLFF
TRBJ1-5 | TRBD1 | TRBV19 | . | TGTGCCAGTAGTGCTGAGGGACAGGGGGCTTTTTATCAGCCCCAGCATTTT | CASSAEGQGAFYQPQHF
TRBJ2-7 | . | TRBV9 | . | TGTGCCAGCAGCGGACCTACTACTTTTGGGTCCTACGAGCAGTACTTC | CASSGPTTFGSYEQYF